The clone carrying this T cell receptor (beta chain) was observed many times. The data are from a study of Graves' ophthalmopathy and Graves' hyperthyroidism. RNA transcripts were the source from which TCR beta CDR3 regions were amplified. First-round RT-PCR with HTBI primers preceded a second-round multiplex PCR. TCRdb re-analysed the multiplex PCR reads in MiXCR, keeping a single row per CDR3 protein. Here the sample spans 500,000 to 800,000 distinct CDR3 sequences, 35% to 45% being singletons. V lost 4 bases to trimming and J lost 1 base; unmatched junction nucleotides: 3. CDR1 is MNHEY and CDR2 is SVGAGI in the germline V gene. This CDR3 contains 14 residues.

This TCR came from an adult man with Graves' ophthalmopathy. The chain joins TRBV6-5 to TRBJ1-1, with 7 bases aligning to TRBD1. Material: peripheral blood. The CDR3 sequence is CASSSRQGNTEAFF. Written as DNA, the CDR3 is TGTGCCAGCAGTTCCCGACAGGGGAACACTGAAGCTTTCTTT.